These T cell receptor beta chains were read from a single sample in a study of T cell changes during pregnancy in multiple sclerosis. The assay was immunoSEQ multiplex PCR, and TCRdb's table has in-frame clones only and misses some. The profile shows some 60,000 clones, around 90% of them singletons. This material consisted of peripheral blood, taken in the first trimester of pregnancy. The receptors come from a female donor in good health, enrolled as a control in a pregnancy study. CDR3s include the opening cysteine and the closing phenylalanine or tryptophan.

V gene: TRBV19
J gene: TRBJ2-1
CDR3 protein: CASSDHQGPSYNEQFF

V gene: TRBV7-3
J gene: TRBJ2-1
CDR3 protein: CASSLSPLRGSSYNEQFF

V gene: TRBV6-1
J gene: TRBJ1-2
CDR3 protein: CASSVGQGAHYGYTF

V gene: TRBV9
J gene: TRBJ1-4
CDR3 protein: CASSREGTGLEKLFF

V gene: TRBV9
J gene: TRBJ2-7
CDR3 protein: CASSVEGQPYEQYF

V gene: TRBV27
J gene: TRBJ1-6
CDR3 protein: CATRTGESPLHF

V gene: TRBV29-1
J gene: TRBJ2-3
CDR3 protein: CSVVSQGVTDTQYF

V gene: TRBV7-9
J gene: TRBJ2-3
CDR3 protein: CASSSQGQADTQYF

V gene: TRBV5-6
J gene: TRBJ1-5
CDR3 protein: CASSRYGTGIYSNQPQHF

V gene: TRBV7-2
J gene: TRBJ2-7
CDR3 protein: CASSFPGGTYEQYF

V gene: TRBV5-4
J gene: TRBJ1-1
CDR3 protein: CASSFFRGGGTEAFF

V gene: TRBV5-1
J gene: TRBJ2-2
CDR3 protein: CASSWQGSTGELFF

V gene: TRBV2
J gene: TRBJ2-5
CDR3 protein: CASSESDATVTQYF

V gene: TRBV6-6
J gene: TRBJ2-3
CDR3 protein: CASGGTRDTQYF

V gene: TRBV19
J gene: TRBJ2-2
CDR3 protein: CASTAGGGANTGELFF

V gene: TRBV6-1
J gene: TRBJ1-3
CDR3 protein: CATERNTIYF

V gene: TRBV30
J gene: TRBJ1-2
CDR3 protein: CAWSIGGPYTF

V gene: TRBV6-1
J gene: TRBJ2-7
CDR3 protein: CASTGLLSYEQYF

V gene: TRBV11-2
J gene: TRBJ2-3
CDR3 protein: CASISDTHTQYF

V gene: TRBV20-1
J gene: TRBJ1-2
CDR3 protein: CSAGDFYGYTF